Presented here are 15 T cell receptor beta chains from one specimen sequenced in a study of T-cell reconstitution after alpha-beta-depleted transplantation in children. A TCRbeta library incorporating unique molecular identifiers was prepared. TCRdb recomputed calls from the PCR reads with MiXCR, one row per CDR3 protein. Counted here are approximately 490,000 distinct CDR3 sequences, over 9.5% occurring once; the ten biggest clones make up about 2.1%. The sample consisted of PBMCs, taken before TCRalphabeta/CD19-depleted stem cell transplant. The origin of the receptors is a child aged 2-15 years with inherited bone marrow failure, due to receive a stem cell transplant.

This clonotype was seen ten or more times. This chain connects TRBV20-1 to TRBJ2-3, with D uncertain. This CDR3 is 12 amino acids long. V lost 6 bases, J lost 3 bases, and 10 bases lay in between. In germline, CDR1 is DFQATT, CDR2 SNEGSKA (reference sequence). The CDR3: CSANIETDTQYF. The CDR3 region has the DNA TGCAGTGCCAACATAGAGACAGATACGCAGTATTTT.

This clonotype has at least ten counts. This sequence joins TRBV3-1 and TRBJ2-3; the D gene is possibly TRBD2 (6 bases). Germline V gives CDR1 LGHDT, CDR2 YNNKEL (reference sequence). The CDR3 has 18 residues. V was cut by 1 base and J by 2 bases, with 19 bases left in between. CDR3 protein: CASSQVGGVRGITDTQYF. For the CDR3, the DNA is TGTGCCAGCAGCCAAGTCGGTGGTGTACGCGGGATCACAGATACGCAGTATTTT.

Ten or more counts support this clonotype. V gene TRBV20-1 combines with J gene TRBJ2-6; D call uncertain. CDR1 and CDR2 (germline): DFQATT, SNEGSKA (reference sequence). V was clipped by 0 bases and J by 2 bases, with 8 bases between them. CDR3 length: 15 residues. The CDR3 sequence is CSARDRRAGANVLTF. CDR3 in DNA: TGCAGTGCTAGAGATAGACGGGCTGGGGCCAACGTCCTGACTTTC.

This clonotype was detected many times. As DNA, the CDR3 is TGTGCCAGCAGTTCGCTACGGCGGGATCATTACGAGCAGTACTTC. It is translated as CASSSLRRDHYEQYF. The chain combines TRBV6-5 with TRBJ2-7; possible D gene TRBD2, 6 bases. Between the trimmed V and J ends, which lost 4 bases and 4 bases, there was a span of 17 bases. The germline CDR1 and CDR2 sequences are MNHEY and SVGAGI. This CDR3 contains 15 residues.

This clonotype has only a few counts. The J gene is TRBJ1-2, the V gene TRBV7-2; D is ambiguous. V lost 5 bases to trimming and J lost 3 bases, with 13 bases between them. The germline V gene has CDR1 SGHTA and CDR2 FQGNSA. The CDR3 consists of 14 residues. The DNA of the CDR3 is TGTGCCAGCAGCGTGAATCGGGCCCACTATGGCTACACCTTC. It yields the protein CASSVNRAHYGYTF.

Only a few counts were recorded for this clonotype. The chain uses TRBV2 and TRBJ2-1; TRBD2 matches 11 bases. Per the germline V gene, CDR1 is SNHLY and CDR2 is FYNNEI. V gave up 2 bases and J gave up 3 bases; unmatched junction bases: 18. The CDR3 covers 21 residues. CDR3 in DNA: TGTGCCAGCAGTGAATCGGGACTAGCGGTCCTAAACCTCCCCCACTACAATGAGCAGTTCTTC. It translates to CASSESGLAVLNLPHYNEQFF.

Remarks on this clonotype: It may be a read error: a sequence one base away is much more abundant. The CDR3 protein is CAGSIWQGLTGELFF. CDR3 DNA sequence: TGTGCCGGTAGTATTTGGCAGGGGTTAACCGGGGAGCTGTTTTTT. The chain is built from TRBV19 and TRBJ2-2; maybe TRBD1 (6 bases). Germline CDR1 reads LNHDA; CDR2 reads SQIVND (reference sequence). The CDR3 totals 15 residues. Drawing the rest from reference TRBV19 and TRBJ2-2, the complete variable domain is DGGITQSPKYLFRKEGQNVTLSCEQNLNHDAMYWYRQDPGQGLRLIYYSQIVNDFQKGDIAEGYSVSREKKESFPLTVTSAQKNPTAFYLCAGSIWQGLTGELFFGEGSRLTVL.

This clonotype came up once. The chain recombines TRBV4-3 with TRBJ2-3; D perhaps matches TRBD1 (6 bases). Trimming stripped 0 bases from V and 7 bases from J, with 11 bases between. The CDR3 extends over 14 amino acids. The V gene's germline CDR1 is LGHNA and CDR2 YSLEER. This CDR3 is CASSQDPGANTQYF. The CDR3 nucleotides read TGCGCCAGCAGCCAAGACCCAGGGGCAAATACGCAGTATTTT.

This clonotype was seen repeatedly, ten times or more. As DNA, the CDR3 is TGTGCCAGCAGTGAATCGAGCGGGAGGGGGTGGGAGCAGTTCTTC. This codes for CASSESSGRGWEQFF. The chain uses TRBV12-3 or TRBV12-4 and TRBJ2-1; 10 bases align to TRBD2. The CDR3 covers 15 residues. The V gene end was trimmed by 5 bases and the J gene end by 10 bases; junction bases not matched to a gene: 11.

This clonotype was counted ten times or more. The CDR3 DNA reads TGTGCCAGCAGCCAAGTCGGGCTAGCGGGTCCTTACAATGAGCAGTTCTTC. This encodes CASSQVGLAGPYNEQFF. The chain recombines TRBV3-1 with TRBJ2-1; 8 bases are a match to TRBD2. The V gene end was trimmed by 1 base and the J gene end by 4 bases; junction bases not matched to a gene: 9. The CDR3 consists of 17 residues. Germline values: CDR1 LGHDT, CDR2 YNNKEL (reference sequence).

Many counts were recorded for this clonotype. The chain links TRBV6-5 to TRBJ1-6, with D possibly being TRBD1 (5 bases). The germline V and J ends were trimmed by 7 bases and 7 bases, with 20 bases remaining between them. The germline gives CDR1 MNHEY, CDR2 SVGAGI. The CDR3 consists of 16 residues. The CDR3 region is CASTSLDILINSPLHF. In nucleotides, the CDR3 is TGTGCCAGCACTTCCTTGGACATTCTTATCAATTCACCCCTCCACTTT.

The chain carries TRBV6-5 and TRBJ2-1, with 8 positions matching TRBD2. Germline-derived CDR1 and CDR2 are MNHEY and SVGAGI. The V segment lost 1 base and the J segment 7 bases; nucleotides outside the gene matches: 6. This CDR3 is 15 amino acids long. The CDR3 nucleotides are TGTGCCAGCAGTTACTTTTCGGGAGGGCTGAATGAGCAGTTCTTC. It is translated as CASSYFSGGLNEQFF.

This clonotype was seen a few times. V is TRBV30 and J is TRBJ1-1; D gene ambiguous. Trimming left V 4 bases short and J 5 bases short, with 8 bases between. The CDR3 has 11 residues. The germline CDR1 and CDR2 sequences are GTSNPN and SVGIG (reference sequence). The CDR3 region has the DNA TGTGCCTGGACCATGGGGACTGAAGCTTTCTTT. Translated: CAWTMGTEAFF.

This clonotype was detected ten times or more. The J gene is TRBJ2-2, the V gene TRBV7-8; the match to TRBD2 covers 7 bases. Per germline, CDR1 SGHVS and CDR2 FQNEAQ. This CDR3 region has 16 residues. Trimming at V came to 2 bases and at J to 1 base, leaving 4 bases not matched to a gene. The CDR3 here is CASSLLAAMNTGELFF. DNA of the CDR3: TGTGCCAGCAGCTTACTAGCGGCCATGAACACCGGGGAGCTGTTTTTT. Full variable domain (rest looked up from reference TRBV7-8 and TRBJ2-2): GAGVSQSPRYKVAKRGQDVALRCDPISGHVSLFWYQQALGQGPEFLTYFQNEAQLDKSGLPSDRFFAERPEGSVSTLKIQRTQQEDSAVYLCASSLLAAMNTGELFFGEGSRLTVL.

In this sample, this clonotype turned up many times. V and J are TRBV6-6 and TRBJ2-5, with no clear D. The germline V and J ends were trimmed by 1 base and 4 bases, with 4 bases remaining between them. The length of the CDR3 is 12 residues. Germline loops: CDR1 MNHNY, CDR2 SVGAGI (reference sequence). DNA for the CDR3: TGTGCCAGCAGTTACTGGCGAGAGACCCAGTACTTC. As protein: CASSYWRETQYF.